This T cell receptor (beta chain) appears in the sequencing data of a study of sequential checkpoint blockade in melanoma. As for the study in general: Randomization was 1:1 between first-line nivolumab→ipilimumab and ipilimumab→nivolumab. Study results and limitations: Clinical benefit was about 30 times likelier when tumor T-cell fraction and clonality increased.

This table comes from immunoSEQ multiplex PCR, and its TCRdb copy is limited to in-frame clones, with some not included. The table shows a few thousand clones, with around 35% occurring only once. The CDR3 extends over 13 amino acids. Germline values: CDR1 SGDLS, CDR2 YYNGEE. The V and J ends lost 0 bases and 4 bases respectively, with 4 bases between them. The treatment: randomized to nivolumab then ipilimumab (arm A) or the reverse (arm B). Comments on this clone: Antigen specificity is unknown.

The chain employs TRBV9 and TRBJ2-2; D remains ambiguous. This sequence originates from a human donor with melanoma. Sequencing used tumor tissue (inferred from file names), obtained from a patient given nivolumab and ipilimumab in sequence. The CDR3 nucleotides read TGTGCCAGCAGCGTAGGGGTCACCGGGGAGCTGTTTTTT. Translation: CASSVGVTGELFF.